The 28 T cell receptor beta chains below were found in one sample sequenced in a study of regulatory T cells in long-lasting Graves disease. Time point described: newly diagnosed GD, antithyroid drugs for less than 3 months. PBMC-extracted RNA yielded the TCR library. CDR3 regions were amplified by Arm-PCR using iRepertoire HTBI primers to build TCR beta libraries. MiXCR, applied by TCRdb to the multiplex PCR reads, yields one record per CDR3 protein. The sample yields 350,000 to 550,000 distinct CDR3 sequences, around 14% seen once. These data were likewise used in another study, on T cells in Graves' hyperthyroidism and ophthalmopathy.

Material: peripheral blood mononuclear cells (PBMCs), obtained at new diagnosis, from a patient treated with antithyroid drugs. All receptors derive from a woman aged 25 to 39 with Graves disease.

This clonotype has at least ten counts. This sequence joins TRBV12-3 or TRBV12-4 and TRBJ1-1; weak D call: TRBD1 (6 bases). The CDR3 has 12 residues. V was cut by 6 bases and J by 7 bases, with 12 bases left in between. The CDR3 region is CASRPRQVEAFF. CDR3 nucleotide sequence: TGTGCCAGCAGACCTAGACAGGTTGAAGCTTTCTTT.

The genes are TRBV19 and TRBJ2-3; 11 bases map to TRBD2. With V trimmed by 6 bases and J by 4 bases, 6 bases remained unmatched. CDR3 length equals 15 residues. Germline CDR1 reads LNHDA; CDR2 reads SQIVND (reference sequence). The CDR3 region is CASRTSGSPPDTQYF. The CDR3 region has the DNA TGTGCCAGTAGAACTAGCGGGAGTCCCCCAGATACGCAGTATTTT. Complete variable domain (other parts from reference TRBV19 and TRBJ2-3): DGGITQSPKYLFRKEGQNVTLSCEQNLNHDAMYWYRQDPGQGLRLIYYSQIVNDFQKGDIAEGYSVSREKKESFPLTVTSAQKNPTAFYLCASRTSGSPPDTQYFGPGTRLTVL.

This clonotype was detected ten times or more. The gene calls are TRBV2 and TRBJ2-5; D may be TRBD2 (7 bases). The CDR3 is 19 residues long. Looked up from germline, CDR1 is SNHLY and CDR2 is FYNNEI. Trimming shortened V by 2 bases and J by 5 bases, and 27 bases separated the two germline ends. DNA of the CDR3: TGTGCCAGCAGTGAATTTCGGGGGGCAGGGATTTTTGTGGTTGAGACCCAGTACTTC. Residues: CASSEFRGAGIFVVETQYF. Variable domain in full (rest from reference TRBV2 and TRBJ2-5): EPEVTQTPSHQVTQMGQEVILRCVPISNHLYFYWYRQILGQKVEFLVSFYNNEISEKSEIFDDQFSVERPDGSNFTLKIRSTKLEDSAMYFCASSEFRGAGIFVVETQYFGPGTRLLVL.

This chain connects TRBV11-2 to TRBJ2-7, with TRBD2 identical over 9 bases. This CDR3 spans 14 amino acids. V trimming: 3 bases; J trimming: 6 bases; junction bases outside the gene matches: 6. Germline V gene lookup returns CDR1 SGHAT and CDR2 FQNNGV. CDR3 loop: CASSFYSGSGEQYF. The CDR3 DNA is TGTGCCAGCAGCTTCTATAGCGGGAGCGGCGAGCAGTACTTC.

This clonotype was seen at least ten times. The chain joins TRBV5-1 to TRBJ2-1, with a weak D call TRBD2 (6 bases). This CDR3 has 15 amino acids. Germline V gives CDR1 SGHRS, CDR2 YFSETQ. The V and J ends lost 0 bases and 6 bases respectively, with 13 bases between them. CDR3 nucleotide sequence: TGCGCCAGCAGCTTGGACTGGGGACTCTCCAATGAGCAGTTCTTC. Protein product: CASSLDWGLSNEQFF.

This clonotype was detected only a few times. The gene calls are TRBV7-3 and TRBJ2-6; maybe TRBD1 (6 bases). Per germline, CDR1 SGHTA and CDR2 FQGTGA. The CDR3 spans 18 residues. V shed 4 bases and J shed 0 bases, with 16 bases lying between them. The CDR3 bases are TGTGCCAGCAGCTCCTTACCGGGACACAACTCTGGGGCCAACGTCCTGACTTTC. Translating it yields CASSSLPGHNSGANVLTF. Using reference TRBV7-3 and TRBJ2-6 for the parts outside the CDR3, the full variable domain is GAGVSQTPSNKVTEKGKYVELRCDPISGHTALYWYRQSLGQGPEFLIYFQGTGAADDSGLPNDRFFAVRPEGSVSTLKIQRTERGDSAVYLCASSSLPGHNSGANVLTFGAGSRLTVL.

The rearrangement links TRBV18 to TRBJ2-1, with D uncertain. CDR1 is KGHSH and CDR2 is LQKENI in the germline V gene. V was pared by 2 bases and J by 4 bases, with 6 bases between. This CDR3 has 13 amino acids. The CDR3 reads CASSPAAYNEQFF. In DNA, the CDR3 is TGTGCCAGCTCACCAGCAGCTTACAATGAGCAGTTCTTC.

The sample holds many counts of this clonotype. The chain links TRBV12-3 or TRBV12-4 to TRBJ2-7, with D possibly matching TRBD1 (5 bases). V was cut by 2 bases and J by 4 bases, with 15 bases left in between. CDR3 length equals 15 residues. This CDR3 reads CASSLRFGATYEQYF. As DNA, the CDR3 is TGTGCCAGCAGTTTAAGGTTTGGGGCTACATACGAGCAGTACTTC.

This clonotype was recorded at least ten times. CDR3 loop: CASSFGQGSQPQHF. The CDR3 nucleotides are TGTGCCAGCAGCTTTGGACAGGGGTCTCAGCCCCAGCATTTT. This chain uses TRBV13 with TRBJ1-5; 9 bases are shared with TRBD1. Per germline, CDR1 PRHDT and CDR2 FYEKMQ (reference sequence). V shed 3 bases, J shed 6 bases, and the junction held 3 bases outside the gene matches. The CDR3 extends over 14 amino acids.

This clonotype was seen many times. The V call is TRBV3-1, the J call TRBJ2-3; 8 positions agree with TRBD2. V lost 0 bases and J lost 6; bases outside the gene matches: 11. The CDR3 covers 17 residues. Germline V gene lookup returns CDR1 LGHDT and CDR2 YNNKEL (reference sequence). The DNA for the CDR3 is TGTGCCAGCAGCCAAGATGCTGCCCGGGAGGGCCCGGATACGCAGTATTTT. This sequence encodes CASSQDAAREGPDTQYF.

The genes are TRBV10-3 and TRBJ2-1; D call uncertain. Trimming left V 6 bases short and J 0 bases short, with 9 bases between. The CDR3 has 14 residues. Germline V gene data show CDR1 as ENHRY and CDR2 as SYGVKD. This CDR3 reads CAISTTGSYNEQFF. In DNA form, the CDR3 reads TGTGCCATCAGCACAACGGGCTCCTACAATGAGCAGTTCTTC.

This clonotype appeared many times. The chain employs TRBV29-1 and TRBJ1-6; 7 bases align to TRBD1. Per the germline V gene, CDR1 is SQVTM and CDR2 is ANQGSEA. CDR3 length: 13 amino acids. V shed 6 bases, J shed 7 bases, and the junction held 6 bases outside the gene matches. As DNA, the CDR3 is TGCAGCGTCGAGACAGGGCGCAATTCACCCCTCCACTTT. This translates into CSVETGRNSPLHF.

V and J are TRBV20-1 and TRBJ1-6; perhaps TRBD1 as D (6 bases). V lost 0 bases and J lost 3, with 9 bases in between. Germline CDR1 is DFQATT and CDR2 is SNEGSKA (reference sequence). The CDR3 sequence is 15 residues long. The CDR3 DNA reads as TGCAGTGCTAGAGAAGGGGGGCACTATAATTCACCCCTCCACTTT. Translation gives CSAREGGHYNSPLHF.

The table lists this clonotype with many counts. The chain employs TRBV20-1 and TRBJ1-1; D remains unclear. Germline values: CDR1 DFQATT, CDR2 SNEGSKA (reference sequence). V lost 6 bases and J 6 bases, leaving 11 bases between the germline ends. This CDR3 has 11 amino acids. The CDR3 region is CSARKVPEAFF. The CDR3 bases are TGCAGTGCCCGGAAGGTCCCTGAAGCTTTCTTT.

This clonotype was found a few times. A much larger clone sits a single nucleotide away, making a read error possible. The gene calls are TRBV10-1 and TRBJ2-2, with a tentative D call TRBD2 (5 bases). V lost 4 bases to trimming and J lost 4 bases, with 13 bases between them. CDR3 length: 15 amino acids. Germline values: CDR1 WNHNN, CDR2 SYGVQD (reference sequence). The CDR3 spells CASSVGVLGTGELFF. CDR3 bases: TGCGCCAGCAGTGTGGGAGTTTTAGGCACCGGGGAGCTGTTTTTT.

The V gene is TRBV5-1, the J gene TRBJ2-2; TRBD2 is a possible D gene (6 bases). The CDR3 is 16 residues long. The germline gives CDR1 SGHRS, CDR2 YFSETQ. V dropped 4 bases and J dropped 5 bases, with 18 bases sitting between them. CDR3 protein: CASSVDRGIVTGELFF. Here the CDR3 DNA reads TGCGCCAGCAGCGTAGACCGCGGGATAGTAACCGGGGAGCTGTTTTTT.

At least ten counts were recorded for this clonotype. The V and J genes are TRBV2 and TRBJ2-3; D gene uncertain. The better agreement between TRBJ2-7 and the DNA end casts doubt on the J call. Per germline, CDR1 SNHLY and CDR2 FYNNEI. The CDR3 loop spans 15 amino acids. Here the CDR3 reads CASSEVGGVGYEQYF. CDR3 nucleotide sequence: TGTGCCAGCAGTGAAGTAGGCGGCGTCGGCTACGAGCAGTACTTC.

This clonotype was observed many times. This chain connects TRBV11-2 to TRBJ2-7; no definite D call. The V gene's germline CDR1 is SGHAT and CDR2 FQNNGV. Trimming removed 0 bases at V and 2 bases at J, with 5 bases between. CDR3 length: 13 amino acids. The CDR3 bases are TGTGCCAGCAGCTTAGACAGAACCTACGAGCAGTACTTC. Protein product: CASSLDRTYEQYF.

There are a few counts of this clonotype. It may be a read error: a sequence one base away is much more abundant. The J gene is TRBJ2-5, the V gene TRBV11-2; TRBD1 or TRBD2 may be the D gene (5 bases each). The CDR3 runs to 16 residues. The germline V gene has CDR1 SGHAT and CDR2 FQNNGV. DNA for the CDR3: TGTGCCAGCAGCTATACCCCGGGACGAAGGGCGGAGATCCAGTACTTC. The encoded protein is CASSYTPGRRAEIQYF. The whole variable domain, remainder taken from reference TRBV11-2 and TRBJ2-5, is EAGVAQSPRYKIIEKRQSVAFWCNPISGHATLYWYQQILGQGPKLLIQFQNNGVVDDSQLPKDRFSAERLKGVDSTLKIQPAKLEDSAVYLCASSYTPGRRAEIQYFGPGTRLLVL.

A word on this clonotype: Just one base apart from a much larger clone, this may be a read error. This rearrangement joins TRBV5-6 to TRBJ2-7, with D possibly being TRBD2 (6 bases). Germline CDR1 SGHDT, CDR2 YYEEEE. The CDR3 totals 17 residues. V lost 4 bases and J lost 2, with 22 bases in between. Written as DNA, the CDR3 is TGTGCCAGCAGCACTTCCTATAGCGGTATTACGACCTACGAGCAGTACTTC. This encodes CASSTSYSGITTYEQYF.

This clonotype was seen just once. V and J are TRBV5-1 and TRBJ1-1; TRBD1 is a possible D gene (6 bases). V shed 4 bases and J shed 0 bases, with 16 bases lying between them. The CDR3 consists of 16 residues. CDR1 is SGHRS, CDR2 YFSETQ, per germline. This chain's CDR3 is CASSKDSNYMNTEAFF. The DNA for the CDR3 is TGCGCCAGCAGCAAGGACAGCAACTACATGAACACTGAAGCTTTCTTT. The full variable domain, with the rest looked up from reference TRBV5-1 and TRBJ1-1, is KAGVTQTPRYLIKTRGQQVTLSCSPISGHRSVSWYQQTPGQGLQFLFEYFSETQRNKGNFPGRFSGRQFSNSRSEMNVSTLELGDSALYLCASSKDSNYMNTEAFFGQGTRLTVV.

This clonotype has at least ten counts. The genes are TRBV5-1 and TRBJ2-1; 16 bases agree with TRBD2. The germline gives CDR1 SGHRS, CDR2 YFSETQ. This CDR3 is 19 amino acids long. Trimming took 3 bases from V and 7 from J; bases not matched to a gene: 13. CDR3 bases: TGCGCCAGCAGCTGGAGCGTACGGGGGACTAGCGGGGGGGCGAATGAGCAGTTCTTC. This codes for CASSWSVRGTSGGANEQFF.

Ten or more counts support this clonotype. This chain connects TRBV13 to TRBJ2-5, with 12 positions matching TRBD2. Per the germline V gene, CDR1 is PRHDT and CDR2 is FYEKMQ (reference sequence). V trimming: 5 bases; J trimming: 4 bases; junction bases outside the gene matches: 5. The CDR3 has 15 amino acids. The CDR3 here is CASSATSGSAETQYF. In DNA, the CDR3 is TGTGCCAGCAGCGCGACTAGCGGGAGTGCAGAGACCCAGTACTTC.

This clonotype occurred a few times. The genes are TRBV9 and TRBJ2-2; D not resolved. The CDR3 has 13 residues. The germline gives CDR1 SGDLS, CDR2 YYNGEE. Trimming removed 3 bases at V and 4 bases at J, with 7 bases between. CDR3 DNA: TGTGCCAGCAGCGCGTATTCCACCGGGGAGCTGTTTTTT. Encoded protein: CASSAYSTGELFF.

The CDR3 nucleotides read TGTGCCAGCAGCTTGGGGGGACTAGTCGCCGGGGAGCTGTTTTTT. This gives the protein CASSLGGLVAGELFF. V and J are TRBV7-9 and TRBJ2-2, with 8 bases identical to TRBD2. The germline V gene encodes CDR1 SEHNR and CDR2 FQNEAQ (reference sequence). This CDR3 contains 15 residues. V gave up 3 bases and J gave up 6 bases; unmatched junction bases: 6.

This clonotype was counted only a few times. This rearrangement joins TRBV2 to TRBJ1-3; 12 nucleotides match TRBD1. The CDR3 totals 17 residues. CDR1 is SNHLY and CDR2 is FYNNEI in the germline V gene. V lost 5 bases and J lost 0; bases outside the gene matches: 5. The CDR3 region has the DNA TGTGCCAGCAGTCGACCGGGACAGGGGGCCTCTGGAAACACCATATATTTT. It codes for CASSRPGQGASGNTIYF. Using reference TRBV2 and TRBJ1-3 for the parts outside the CDR3, the full variable domain is EPEVTQTPSHQVTQMGQEVILRCVPISNHLYFYWYRQILGQKVEFLVSFYNNEISEKSEIFDDQFSVERPDGSNFTLKIRSTKLEDSAMYFCASSRPGQGASGNTIYFGEGSWLTVV.

This clonotype was found a few times. CDR3 coding DNA: TGTGCCAGCAGCTTGGTTGGGACTAGCGGGATTCACACAGATACGCAGTATTTT. Translation gives CASSLVGTSGIHTDTQYF. The rearrangement links TRBV5-6 to TRBJ2-3; 13 positions match TRBD2. The CDR3 covers 18 residues. Trimming cost V 0 bases and J 2 bases; bases outside gene matches: 6. Germline values: CDR1 SGHDT, CDR2 YYEEEE.

Turning to this clonotype: Possible read error: a much larger clone is one base away. The V gene is TRBV6-1, the J gene TRBJ2-7; the D gene is possibly TRBD2 (6 bases). The germline V and J ends were trimmed by 6 bases and 3 bases, with 12 bases remaining between them. This CDR3 comprises 13 residues. Germline loops: CDR1 MNHNS, CDR2 SASEGT. The CDR3 sequence: CASRSGTDYEQYF. Written as DNA, the CDR3 is TGTGCCAGCAGATCGGGGACTGACTACGAGCAGTACTTC.